This TCR beta chain appears in the sequencing data of a study of T cell responses to AZD1222 COVID-19 vaccine. Looking at the study overall: Combined were second doses at about 4 or about 12 weeks.

This clone was seen only a few times. This CDR3 has 15 amino acids. The V and J ends lost 0 bases and 8 bases, in that order; junction bases with no gene match: 10. The germline V gene encodes CDR1 SGHRS and CDR2 YFSETQ. TCRdb keeps only in-frame clones here, not all; method: immunoSEQ multiplex PCR. The top ten clones hold roughly 6.5% of a sample with more than 150,000 clones, approximately 90% of them seen once. The chain joins TRBV5-1 to TRBJ1-2; 7 bases fit TRBD1. The sequencing here drew on peripheral blood, taken on day 0 of AZD1222 vaccination. The clonotype was recovered from an adult in good health. CDR3 protein: CASSLEGGQAQGYTF. CDR3 sequence (DNA): TGCGCCAGCAGCTTGGAAGGCGGACAGGCCCAGGGCTACACCTTC.